This T cell receptor (beta chain) was sequenced during a study of Ad26.COV2.S vaccination and SARS-CoV-2 variants (dated by TCRdb to the early 2020s). With regard to the full study: Donors in the vaccine arm were drawn from COV1001, a phase I-IIa trial of Ad26.COV2.S in healthy adults that was multicentre, randomized, double-blind and placebo-controlled. Dosing of Ad26.COV2.S was intramuscular, at either 5x10^10 or 1x10^11 viral particles, delivered as one shot or as two shots spaced 56 days apart. TCRbeta repertoire sequencing was used to assess the specificity and breadth of SARS-CoV-2-reactive T cell receptors after Ad26.COV2.S vaccination. A total of approximately 32 samples were included in the TCR-sequenced set, comprising 19 Ad26.COV2.S vaccine recipients, 5 placebo recipients and 8 SARS-CoV-2 convalescent individuals. Trial participants were randomized into five groups of five, in which low-dose or high-dose Ad26.COV2.S was given once or twice, or placebo was given on both occasions. Throughout the experiments and outcome assessment, investigators stayed blinded to trial group allocation.

About this clone: Its antigen specificity is not known. Base-call qualities are not available, and no considerably larger clone is one nucleotide away.

Explained via the paper, the treatment or condition label denotes: some 19 received Ad26.COV2.S at low or high dose, single or two shots; 5 received placebo; per-sample allocation not given. For vaccine and placebo recipients, repertoires were sequenced using samples collected on day 63 after the first injection. Between 29 July and 7 August 2020, Cohort 1b enrolled around 25 adults aged 18-55 years at one site in Boston, USA. Ad26.COV2.S consisted of a replication-incompetent adenovirus type 26 vector by which a prefusion-stabilized SARS-CoV-2 spike protein from the original Wuhan strain was expressed. Germline trimming amounts to 2 bases on V and 3 bases on J, with 1 as the count of junction bases outside the gene matches. Based on the germline V gene, the CDR1 and CDR2 sequences are SGHRS and YFSETQ. There are 13 amino acids in the CDR3, from cysteine to phenylalanine inclusive. The only DNA kept is the CDR3, 39 bases in frame from the first base.

General study outcomes and caveats: Non-spike TCR breadth was comparable between vaccine and placebo recipients, consistent with the vaccine containing only spike. Compared with placebo recipients, Ad26.COV2.S recipients showed higher spike-specific TCR breadth (P = 0.0014). It was noted by the authors that total T cell responses may have been underestimated by the TCR breadth and depth analyses. The study was not powered for comparison of responses between vaccine doses or regimens. After vaccination, spike-specific CD8+ and CD4+ T cell responses were reported to show substantial breadth.

TCRbeta CDR3 regions were sequenced with the immunoSEQ Assay. After extraction, genomic DNA underwent amplification by bias-controlled multiplex PCR, followed by high-throughput sequencing. The study's own analysis went as follows. To quantify the absolute abundance of every unique TCRbeta CDR3 region, sequences were collapsed and filtered. T cell fraction was estimated by normalizing TCRbeta template counts to usable DNA, which was measured by amplifying reference genes present in all nucleated cells. Repertoire TCRs were annotated as SARS-CoV-2-specific by exact matching of V gene, CDR3 amino acid sequence and J gene to a known reactive TCR set. The reference SARS-CoV-2 TCR set was derived from MIRA and filtered for enrichment in COVID-19-positive ImmuneCODE repertoires, a step that removed public or cross-reactive TCRs. Drawing on the MIRA antigens, annotated TCRs were analysed further at the level of specific ORF or position within ORF. Breadth was defined as annotated unique rearrangements over total unique productive rearrangements; depth was the summed frequency of those rearrangements. Two-sided Wilcoxon rank-sum tests were applied when comparing TCR breadth between groups. TCRdb holds this immuneACCESS table with in-frame rearrangements only. Some clones are missing; in checked studies, unresolved V genes explain under half, and the rest has no known cause. V, J and clone size were drawn from that table, and D and trimming were deduced from the DNA. For this sample the table gives roughly 300,000 clones, of which more than 85% were detected only once. Under 6% of the sample goes to the ten largest clones.

The specimen comprised peripheral blood, sampled in a trial of Ad26.COV2.S vaccine versus placebo. The receptor comes from a person between 18 and 65 years old who received the Ad26.COV2.S COVID-19 vaccine or a placebo. The chain employs TRBV5-1 and TRBJ2-7; 8 central nucleotides agree with TRBD1. The CDR3 corresponds to CASSLQGVYEQYF. The DNA sequence is as follows: TGCGCCAGCAGCTTACAGGGGGTCTACGAGCAGTACTTC.